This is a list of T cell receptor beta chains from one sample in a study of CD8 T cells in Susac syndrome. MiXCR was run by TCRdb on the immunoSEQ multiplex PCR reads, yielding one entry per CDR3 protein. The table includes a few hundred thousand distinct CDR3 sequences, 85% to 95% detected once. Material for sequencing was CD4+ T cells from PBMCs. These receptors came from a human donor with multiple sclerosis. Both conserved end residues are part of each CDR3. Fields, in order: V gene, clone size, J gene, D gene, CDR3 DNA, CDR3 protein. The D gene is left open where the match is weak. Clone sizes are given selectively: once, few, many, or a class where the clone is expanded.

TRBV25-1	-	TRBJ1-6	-	TGTGCCAGCAGCCGTCCCGATAATTCACCCCTCCACTTT	CASSRPDNSPLHF
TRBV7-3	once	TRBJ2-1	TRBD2	TGTGCCAGCAGCTTCGGACTAGCTGGGGACAATGAGCAGTTCTTC	CASSFGLAGDNEQFF
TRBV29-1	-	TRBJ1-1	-	TGCAGCGTTGGAACCCGGCAGGCGGGCACTGAAGCTTTCTTT	CSVGTRQAGTEAFF
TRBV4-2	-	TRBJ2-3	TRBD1	TGTGCCAGCAGCCAAGATCCTGACAGGGGCACCATCAGAACAGATACGCAGTATTTT	CASSQDPDRGTIRTDTQYF
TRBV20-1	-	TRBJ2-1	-	TGCAGTGCTATAACTCGACAGGTCTACAATGAGCAGTTCTTC	CSAITRQVYNEQFF
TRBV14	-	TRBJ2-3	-	TGTGCCAGCAGCGCCCTTGTCACAGATACGCAGTATTTT	CASSALVTDTQYF
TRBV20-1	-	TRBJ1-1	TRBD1	TGCAGTGCTAGGGATTTCACGCAGGGGACAGCGAGCACTGAAGCTTTCTTT	CSARDFTQGTASTEAFF
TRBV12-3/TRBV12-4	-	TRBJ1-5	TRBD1	TGTGCCAGCAGTTCCCCCGGGACAGCTAATCAGCCCCAGCATTTT	CASSSPGTANQPQHF
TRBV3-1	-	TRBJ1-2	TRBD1	TGTGCCAGCAGCCCACTAGGACAGGGGGCTTACTATGGCTACACCTTC	CASSPLGQGAYYGYTF
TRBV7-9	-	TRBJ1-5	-	TGTGCCAGCAGCTCAGTGGCCGGGGATCAGCCCCAGCATTTT	CASSSVAGDQPQHF
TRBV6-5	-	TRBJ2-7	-	TGTGCCAGCAGTTACTCGATCGGCGGGTACGAGCAGTACTTC	CASSYSIGGYEQYF
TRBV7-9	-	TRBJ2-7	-	TGTGCCAGCAGCTTAGCTTGGGAGCCCTACGAGCAGTACTTC	CASSLAWEPYEQYF
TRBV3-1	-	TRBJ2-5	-	TGTGCCAGCTCACCTAGGGGTGGAGAGACCCAGTACTTC	CASSPRGGETQYF
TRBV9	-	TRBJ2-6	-	TGTGCCAGCAGCGTCGGAAGCTCTGGGGCCAACGTCCTGACTTTC	CASSVGSSGANVLTF
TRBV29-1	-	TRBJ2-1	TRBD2	TGCAGCGTTTCCCGTACGGGGGGTCTTGTCTACAATGAGCAGTTCTTC	CSVSRTGGLVYNEQFF
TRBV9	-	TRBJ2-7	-	TGTGCCAGCAGCGTAGCGACCCCGGACGAGCAGTACTTC	CASSVATPDEQYF
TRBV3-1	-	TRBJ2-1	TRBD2	TGTGCCAGCTGCCCGGGGGGGACGGGAAATGAGCAGTTCTTC	CASCPGGTGNEQFF